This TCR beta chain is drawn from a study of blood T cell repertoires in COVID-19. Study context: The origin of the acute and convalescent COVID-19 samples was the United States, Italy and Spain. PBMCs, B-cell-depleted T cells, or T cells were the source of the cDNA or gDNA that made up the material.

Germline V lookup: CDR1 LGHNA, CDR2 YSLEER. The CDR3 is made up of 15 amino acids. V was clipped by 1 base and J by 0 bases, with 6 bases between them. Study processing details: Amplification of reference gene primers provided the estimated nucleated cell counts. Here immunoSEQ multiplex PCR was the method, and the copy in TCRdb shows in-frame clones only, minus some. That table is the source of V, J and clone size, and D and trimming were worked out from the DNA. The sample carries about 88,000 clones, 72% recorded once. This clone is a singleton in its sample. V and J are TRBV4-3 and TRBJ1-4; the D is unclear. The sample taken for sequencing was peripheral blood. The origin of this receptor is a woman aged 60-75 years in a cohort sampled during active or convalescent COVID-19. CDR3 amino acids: CASSQGAATNEKLFF. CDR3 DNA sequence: TGCGCCAGCAGCCAAGGGGCCGCAACTAATGAAAAACTGTTTTTT.